A single T cell receptor (beta chain) is shown here with its context. TCRdb's table, derived via immunoSEQ multiplex PCR, lists solely in-frame clones and lacks some. Here the sample spans 100,000 to 110,000 clones, about 95% being singletons. This entry belongs to a study of siplizumab effects on memory and regulatory T cells. The length of the CDR3 is 15 residues. The ends lost 1 base at V and 2 bases at J; junction bases unmatched: 2. Germline loops: CDR1 SGHDT, CDR2 YYEEEE. This chain links TRBV5-6 with TRBJ2-5; 10 bases line up with TRBD1. The clonotype was recovered from a human donor in good health. The specimen sequenced was non-Treg CD4+ T cells sorted from blood. The CDR3 DNA follows: TGTGCCAGCAGCTTGCCGGGACAGGGGCAAGAGACCCAGTACTTC. Translating gives CASSLPGQGQETQYF.